The TCR beta chain described here comes from a study of blood T cells in healthy people across ages. This clonotype was recorded many times. The CDR3 runs to 14 residues. V lost 2 bases to trimming and J lost 3 bases, with 7 bases between them. Germline CDR1 SEHNR, CDR2 FQNEAQ (reference sequence). A second PCR, run for about 6 to 11 cycles, used a sample-barcoded 5' primer plus a J-beta primer mix. From each sample, at least 2.5 million paired-end reads containing CDR3 were obtained. TCRdb re-called the 5' RACE reads through MiXCR, storing one row per CDR3 protein. The table records 750,000 to 950,000 distinct CDR3 sequences, roughly 26% of them present only once. The same specimen was also included in a second study, on T cells of mothers and their children. That work contributes: A few healthy Caucasian mothers, along with their six children, served as the donors. Related and unrelated pairs show TCR recombination output that thymic selection shapes similarly.

The rearrangement links TRBV7-9 to TRBJ2-2; weak D call: TRBD1 (5 bases). The receptor's source is a boy aged 5-17 years in good health. The sequenced sample consisted of blood. The CDR3 sequence is CASSLQGDTGELFF. CDR3 bases: TGTGCCAGCAGCTTACAGGGTGACACCGGGGAGCTGTTTTTT.